This entry lists 8 T cell receptor beta chains sequenced from one sample in a study of cytomegalovirus exposure and HLA in healthy donors. Researchers ran the PCR with 60 Vbeta and 13 Jbeta primers. TCRdb keeps only in-frame clones here, not all; method: immunoSEQ multiplex PCR. The table shows 130,000 or so clones, with approximately 78% occurring only once. The source material was PBMCs. The receptors shown here come from a man aged 35 to 55 in good health and CMV-seronegative.

In the case of this clone: The junction does not match germline at one end; this may be a read error. The J gene is TRBJ2-7, the V gene TRBV7-9; 7 bases map to TRBD1. The CDR3 extends over 13 amino acids. From germline, CDR1 is SEHNR and CDR2 FQNEAQ (reference sequence). CDR3 coding DNA: TGTGCCAGCAGCTTAGACAGGGGCTTCGAGCAATACTTC. Its translation: CASSLDRGFEQYF.

This sequence joins TRBV28 and TRBJ1-2; 7 bases line up with TRBD1. V lost 4 bases to trimming and J lost 0 bases; unmatched junction nucleotides: 5. There are 15 residues in the CDR3. Germline CDR1 and CDR2: MDHEN and SYDVKM. The CDR3 sequence: CASSSPGQPNYGYTF. The CDR3 DNA follows: TGTGCCAGCAGTTCTCCGGGACAGCCTAACTATGGCTACACCTTC.

The rearrangement joins TRBV6-6 to TRBJ2-3, with 9 bases fitting TRBD2. After removal of 5 bases from V and 2 bases from J, the junction contained 2 bases not matched to a gene. Germline loops: CDR1 MNHNY, CDR2 SVGAGI (reference sequence). This CDR3 is 14 amino acids long. CDR3 sequence reads: CASSPSGATDTQYF. CDR3 DNA sequence: TGTGCCAGCAGTCCTAGCGGGGCCACAGATACGCAGTATTTT.

This clone turned up a few times. The rearrangement links TRBV4-1 to TRBJ2-5, with 7 bases that match TRBD2. Losses at the gene ends were 0 bases for V and 2 bases for J; bases not matched to a gene: 9. This CDR3 region has 17 residues. Germline loops: CDR1 MGHRA, CDR2 YSYEKL. In DNA, the CDR3 is TGCGCCAGCAGCCAAGATCAATGGGGGGGAGCTCAAGAGACCCAGTACTTC. This codes for CASSQDQWGGAQETQYF.

This clone was counted only a few times. The chain combines TRBV5-8 with TRBJ2-6; D unclear. Germline V gene sequence: CDR1 SGHTS, CDR2 YDEGEE. The V end was cut by 7 bases, the J end by 0 bases, with 5 bases between. The CDR3 length is 13 residues. The CDR3 sequence: CASRSSGANVLTF. The CDR3 DNA reads TGTGCCAGCCGGAGCTCTGGGGCCAACGTCCTGACTTTC. The whole variable domain, remainder taken from reference TRBV5-8 and TRBJ2-6, is EAGVTQSPTHLIKTRGQQATLRCSPISGHTSVYWYQQALGLGLQFLLWYDEGEERNRGNFPPRFSGRQFPNYSSELNVNALELEDSALYLCASRSSGANVLTFGAGSRLTVL.

The rearrangement uses TRBV7-2 and TRBJ2-7; TRBD2 matches at 8 bases. The V segment lost 3 bases and the J segment 2 bases; nucleotides outside the gene matches: 6. Germline V gives CDR1 SGHTA, CDR2 FQGNSA. The CDR3 covers 15 residues. CDR3 sequence (DNA): TGTGCCAGCAGCTTTGGTAGCGGGGATACCTACGAGCAGTACTTC. Amino acids: CASSFGSGDTYEQYF.

V and J are TRBV7-8 and TRBJ2-5; 9 positions agree with TRBD1. The CDR3 has 14 amino acids. V gave up 5 bases and J gave up 5 bases; unmatched junction bases: 6. The germline V gene encodes CDR1 SGHVS and CDR2 FQNEAQ. CDR3 sequence reads: CASSLGTGRETQYF. The CDR3 bases are TGTGCCAGCAGCCTCGGGACAGGGAGGGAGACCCAGTACTTC.

The chain links TRBV19 to TRBJ2-7, with a tentative D call TRBD1 (6 bases). Germline loops: CDR1 LNHDA, CDR2 SQIVND (reference sequence). V lost 6 bases to trimming and J lost 6 bases, with 15 bases between them. The CDR3 is 13 amino acids. The CDR3: CASRLSRGGEQYF. The CDR3 DNA is TGTGCCAGTAGGTTGAGCAGGGGCGGCGAGCAGTACTTC. The full variable domain, rest sourced from reference TRBV19 and TRBJ2-7, is DGGITQSPKYLFRKEGQNVTLSCEQNLNHDAMYWYRQDPGQGLRLIYYSQIVNDFQKGDIAEGYSVSREKKESFPLTVTSAQKNPTAFYLCASRLSRGGEQYFGPGTRLTVT.